Listed below are T cell receptor beta chains from one sample, sequenced in a study of naive and memory T cell subsets. TCRdb called the UMI-ligation and nested PCR reads again in MiXCR, with one record for every CDR3 protein. The sample includes about 85,000 distinct CDR3 sequences, around 13% of them seen just once. Sequenced sample: central memory CD4+ T cells from blood. These receptors came from a human donor in good health. Each CDR3 is given with its conserved first and last residue. The D gene is left open where the match is weak. Size values are once, few and many counts, or a class for expanded clones, and some rows have none.

CDR3 length	clone size	V gene	D gene	J gene	CDR3 DNA	CDR3 protein
12	NA	TRBV29-1	NA	TRBJ1-1	TGCAGCGTCGAGGTCCAGAACACTGAAGCTTTCTTT	CSVEVQNTEAFF
15	NA	TRBV7-9	TRBD1	TRBJ2-5	TGTGCCAGCAGCGTCACCGGGACAGGGGGAGAGACCCAGTACTTC	CASSVTGTGGETQYF
16	NA	TRBV15	NA	TRBJ2-1	TGTGCCACCAGCAGAGAGGGACTCCCGGTCCACAATGAGCAGTTCTTC	CATSREGLPVHNEQFF
18	few	TRBV5-4	TRBD2	TRBJ2-2	TGTGCCAGCAGCTTGGCCGGGATGGGCGGGAGCAACACCGGGGAGCTGTTTTTT	CASSLAGMGGSNTGELFF
14	NA	TRBV19	NA	TRBJ2-1	TGTGCCAGTAGTATAGACGCAGGGATGAATGAGCAGTTCTTC	CASSIDAGMNEQFF
16	many	TRBV6-1	NA	TRBJ1-5	TGTGCCAGCAGTGAACGCCGGGACCGTAGCAATCAGCCCCAGCATTTT	CASSERRDRSNQPQHF
18	NA	TRBV7-9	TRBD2	TRBJ2-1	TGTGCCAGCAGCTCCCTCCCACCGACTAGCGGGACCTACAATGAGCAGTTCTTC	CASSSLPPTSGTYNEQFF
15	many	TRBV3-1	NA	TRBJ1-1	TGTGCCAGCAGCCAAGACCCCTCATCTTCCCTCAGCGCTTTCTTT	CASSQDPSSSLSAFF
13	NA	TRBV24-1	NA	TRBJ2-2	TGTGCCACCAGTGCCCAGAACACCGGGGAGCTGTTTTTT	CATSAQNTGELFF
13	many	TRBV5-4	TRBD2	TRBJ2-2	TGTGCCAGCAGGCGGGAGGGGACCGGGGAGCTGTTTTTT	CASRREGTGELFF
14	NA	TRBV29-1	NA	TRBJ2-6	TGCAGCGTTGCCGCCCAAGCGGGGGCCAACGTCCTGACTTTC	CSVAAQAGANVLTF
13	NA	TRBV2	TRBD2	TRBJ2-7	TGTGCCGGACGCCCAGCGGGAGTGTGGGAGCAGTACTTC	CAGRPAGVWEQYF
14	many	TRBV5-4	TRBD2	TRBJ2-7	TGTGCCAGCAGGCCCGGGACTAGCGGCTACGAGCAGTACTTC	CASRPGTSGYEQYF
15	many	TRBV18	NA	TRBJ2-3	TGTGCCAGCTCGCTCCGGTCGTCTAGCACAGATACGCAGTATTTT	CASSLRSSSTDTQYF
15	many	TRBV6-6	NA	TRBJ2-7	TGTGCCAGCAGTACCGTCGGGACGGCGCTCTACGAGCAGTACTTC	CASSTVGTALYEQYF
15	NA	TRBV5-1	TRBD2	TRBJ2-5	TGCGCCAGCAGCATACTAGCGGGAGGAGGGGAGACCCAGTACTTC	CASSILAGGGETQYF
14	NA	TRBV29-1	NA	TRBJ1-4	TGCAGCGTTGAAGGAGACCAGCTTAATGAAAAACTGTTTTTT	CSVEGDQLNEKLFF